One sample yielded the 20 T cell receptor beta chains listed below, sequenced in a study of a mutant IDH1 vaccine in newly diagnosed glioma. Sequenced by immunoSEQ multiplex PCR; TCRdb stores in-frame clones only, minus some. This sample yields approximately 60,000 clones, of which 75% to 90% are seen a single time; around 4.1% belongs to the top ten. Sample time point: week 47, end of study. With topical imiquimod, each dose of the vaccine consisted of 300 ug of mutant IDH1 20-mer peptide. No antigens are known for them. The specimen was PBMCs, collected from a glioma patient whose treatment included an IDH1 peptide vaccine. These receptors were taken from a man aged 25-45 years with glioma.

The rearrangement uses TRBV19 and TRBJ1-4; TRBD1 matches 9 bases. The CDR3 spans 16 residues. Per the germline V gene, CDR1 is LNHDA and CDR2 is SQIVND (reference sequence). The V segment lost 5 bases and the J segment 4 bases; nucleotides outside the gene matches: 8. This CDR3 reads CASSARTGEVNEKLFF. CDR3 DNA: TGTGCCAGTAGTGCGCGGACAGGGGAGGTTAATGAAAAACTGTTTTTT.

This clone was counted between two and nine times. The chain joins TRBV5-8 to TRBJ1-5, with D maybe TRBD1 (6 bases). The CDR3 is 16 amino acids. Germline CDR1 reads SGHTS; CDR2 reads YDEGEE. V was cut by 3 bases and J by 0 bases, with 13 bases left in between. As DNA, the CDR3 is TGTGCCAGCAGCTGGGGAACAGGGACTAGCAATCAGCCCCAGCATTTT. Its protein product is CASSWGTGTSNQPQHF.

This chain uses TRBV19 with TRBJ2-1; TRBD2 matches 10 bases. V lost 2 bases, J lost 5 bases, and 6 bases stayed unmatched. CDR1 and CDR2 from the germline V gene are LNHDA and SQIVND (reference sequence). CDR3 length: 16 residues. Here the CDR3 DNA reads TGTGCCAGTAGTATAAGGACTAGCGGAGACAACAATGAGCAGTTCTTC. It is translated as CASSIRTSGDNNEQFF.

The chain is built from TRBV4-2 and TRBJ1-1, with TRBD1 as a possible D gene (5 bases). The germline V gene has CDR1 LGHNA and CDR2 YNFKEQ. The V end was cut by 1 base, the J end by 4 bases, with 13 bases between. This CDR3 is 15 amino acids long. The chain's CDR3 is CASSQARGAATEAFF. Written as DNA, the CDR3 is TGTGCCAGCAGCCAAGCAAGGGGCGCGGCCACTGAAGCTTTCTTT.

The chain recombines TRBV7-8 with TRBJ1-5; no clear D gene. The CDR3 extends over 15 amino acids. The V end was cut by 1 base, the J end by 6 bases, with 13 bases between. Germline V CDR1 and CDR2: SGHVS, FQNEAQ. Here the CDR3 DNA reads TGTGCCAGCAGCTTAGTTTGGGCACCAGTTCAGCCCCAGCATTTT. Residues: CASSLVWAPVQPQHF.

The chain has TRBV28 and TRBJ1-5; 9 bases map to TRBD1. This CDR3 contains 15 residues. V lost 6 bases and J lost 3; bases outside the gene matches: 6. Germline CDR1 MDHEN, CDR2 SYDVKM. The CDR3 here is CASSTGTGNNQPQHF. As DNA, the CDR3 is TGTGCCAGCAGCACCGGGACAGGGAACAATCAGCCCCAGCATTTT.

The chain is built from TRBV29-1 and TRBJ1-1; possibly TRBD1 for D (5 bases). The CDR3 runs to 11 residues. Trimming stripped 7 bases from V and 5 bases from J, with 11 bases between. Looked up from germline, CDR1 is SQVTM and CDR2 is ANQGSEA. DNA of the CDR3: TGCAGCGCCAGGGCTCGGACTGAAGCTTTCTTT. This encodes CSARARTEAFF.

The genes are TRBV7-9 and TRBJ2-7; D unresolved. V dropped 5 bases and J dropped 0 bases, with 14 bases sitting between them. Germline lookup yields CDR1 SEHNR and CDR2 FQNEAQ (reference sequence). The CDR3 spans 15 residues. The CDR3 DNA is TGTGCCAGCAGCGGTAGCTCGGCTAGCTCCTACGAGCAGTACTTC. It specifies CASSGSSASSYEQYF. Looking up the rest from reference TRBV7-9 and TRBJ2-7 gives the full variable domain: DTGVSQNPRHKITKRGQNVTFRCDPISEHNRLYWYRQTLGQGPEFLTYFQNEAQLEKSRLLSDRFSAERPKGSFSTLEIQRTEQGDSAMYLCASSGSSASSYEQYFGPGTRLTVT.

This chain uses TRBV5-1 with TRBJ2-5; possible D gene TRBD2, 5 bases. The germline CDR1 and CDR2 sequences are SGHRS and YFSETQ. V shed 5 bases and J shed 11 bases, with 22 bases lying between them. This CDR3 is 14 amino acids long. Here the CDR3 reads CASSGRGFEGEQYF. The CDR3 DNA sequence: TGCGCCAGCAGTGGTCGGGGATTTGAGGGTGAGCAGTACTTC.

The rearrangement joins TRBV6-5 to TRBJ2-7; D remains unclear. The CDR3 consists of 14 residues. V was pared by 0 bases and J by 2 bases, with 8 bases between. The germline gives CDR1 MNHEY, CDR2 SVGAGI. The CDR3 sequence: CASSYSPGTYEQYF. The CDR3 DNA reads as TGTGCCAGCAGTTACTCGCCAGGCACCTACGAGCAGTACTTC.

This rearrangement joins TRBV21-1 to TRBJ2-4. TRBV21-1 is flagged as a pseudogene. This CDR3 is 15 amino acids long. CDR3 nucleotide sequence: TGTGCCAGCAGCGCTTCCAAGGGCGGCAAAAACATTCAGTACTTC. It is translated as CASSASKGGKNIQYF.

The rearrangement links TRBV19 to TRBJ1-1, with TRBD1 matching 11 bases. Trimming at V came to 4 bases and at J to 7 bases, leaving 8 bases not matched to a gene. Germline V CDR1 and CDR2: LNHDA, SQIVND (reference sequence). CDR3 size: 15 residues. CDR3 loop: CASSTGQGAGNEAFF. DNA of the CDR3: TGTGCCAGTAGTACCGGACAGGGGGCGGGTAATGAAGCTTTCTTT.

This chain connects TRBV10-2 to TRBJ2-6; D unresolved. V lost 8 bases and J lost 2, with 10 bases in between. Germline V lookup: CDR1 WSHSY, CDR2 SAAADI. The CDR3 covers 14 residues. The CDR3 protein is CASSDGPGANVLTF. CDR3 in DNA: TGCGCCAGCTCGGATGGTCCTGGGGCCAACGTCCTGACTTTC.

This chain uses TRBV6-1 with TRBJ1-1; D is uncertain. The CDR3 loop spans 12 amino acids. CDR1 MNHNS and CDR2 SASEGT come from the germline V gene. The germline V and J ends were trimmed by 7 bases and 4 bases, with 10 bases remaining between them. The CDR3 DNA sequence: TGTGCCAGCACCCAGGCGGGCACTGAAGCTTTCTTT. Residues: CASTQAGTEAFF.

J is TRBJ2-7 and V is TRBV27; D gene unclear. Germline V lookup: CDR1 MNHEY, CDR2 SMNVEV (reference sequence). This CDR3 is 13 amino acids long. The V end was cut by 6 bases, the J end by 2 bases, with 11 bases between. CDR3 DNA sequence: TGTGCCAGCAGCCTCGGACGGACCTACGAGCAGTACTTC. Its translation: CASSLGRTYEQYF.

The chain combines TRBV7-9 with TRBJ2-5; 7 bases line up with TRBD1. CDR1 is SEHNR, CDR2 FQNEAQ, per germline (reference sequence). The CDR3 covers 19 residues. V lost 5 bases to trimming and J lost 0 bases; unmatched junction nucleotides: 18. CDR3 in amino acids: CASSVLPIMDRLYQETQYF. The CDR3 region has the DNA TGTGCCAGCAGCGTACTCCCAATAATGGACAGGCTGTACCAAGAGACCCAGTACTTC.

V gene TRBV4-1 combines with J gene TRBJ2-7; D is undetermined. The V end was cut by 1 base, the J end by 2 bases, with 15 bases between. The CDR3 spans 16 residues. Germline CDR1 is MGHRA and CDR2 is YSYEKL. CDR3 sequence: CASSQGASITTYEQYF. The CDR3 nucleotides read TGCGCCAGCAGCCAAGGGGCCAGCATAACAACCTACGAGCAGTACTTC.

The chain couples TRBV7-9 to TRBJ2-7, with 11 bases identical to TRBD1. With V trimmed by 3 bases and J by 2 bases, 12 bases remained unmatched. The CDR3 extends over 18 amino acids. From germline, CDR1 is SEHNR and CDR2 FQNEAQ (reference sequence). CDR3 loop: CASSFTRTGGVKAYEQYF. In DNA form, the CDR3 reads TGTGCCAGCAGCTTCACACGGACAGGGGGCGTTAAAGCCTACGAGCAGTACTTC.

The genes are TRBV18 and TRBJ1-3; no firm D call. The V and J ends lost 3 bases and 1 base respectively, with 4 bases between them. Germline V gives CDR1 KGHSH, CDR2 LQKENI. The CDR3 runs to 13 residues. The CDR3 loop reads CASSPSSGNTIYF. CDR3 coding DNA: TGTGCCAGCTCACCCTCTTCTGGAAACACCATATATTTT.

The gene calls are TRBV4-2 and TRBJ2-7; the D gene could be TRBD1 or TRBD2 (6 bases each). This CDR3 has 18 amino acids. V was clipped by 0 bases and J by 5 bases, with 23 bases between them. CDR1 and CDR2 (germline): LGHNA, YNFKEQ. The CDR3 nucleotides read TGTGCCAGCAGCCAAGACGGGTCCGGGGGCGGTTTAGGCGACGAGCAGTACTTC. Protein sequence: CASSQDGSGGGLGDEQYF.